This T cell receptor beta chain was observed in a study of CD4 T cells in relation to SARS-CoV-2 and coronaviruses (dated by TCRdb to 2020 to 2022). About the full investigation: The ViraFEST assay cultured PBMCs with antigen for about eleven days, then sequenced TCR beta CDR3s to find antigen-specific clonal expansions. The negative reference condition was either a culture with an HIV-1 Nef peptide pool or a culture with no peptide. A different TCR-beta assay, based on Illumina, was used to sequence expansion assays from other donors in the study. Shared crossreactive spike epitopes were mapped to their HLA restriction using patient-derived lymphoblastoid cell lines. At the level of individual TCR clonotypes, the study measured memory CD4+ T cell crossreactivity between SARS-CoV-2 spike protein and common cold coronavirus spike proteins. The Adaptive Biotechnologies TCR-sequencing kit was used to sequence samples from a few pre-COVID donors and the naive versus memory experiments, while other data came from Illumina-based sequencing. Paper-wide results and their limitations: Small numbers of patients and of tested TCRs were a limitation of the study. Because no donor provided both pre-pandemic and post-infection samples, tracing the source of pre-existing responses was limited. Memory CD4+ clonotypes crossrecognizing SARS-CoV-2 and at least one common cold coronavirus spike were found in 50% to 80% of donors. Since the crossreactivity analysis centred on spike protein, crossreactivity against other viral proteins was not assessed. Significantly weaker SARS-CoV-2-driven expansion was shown by crossreactive clones than by monoreactive clones, consistent with antigenic imprinting.

Regarding this clone: Its antigen is still unknown. No much larger clonotype is one base removed from it; base qualities were not supplied.

To prepare the library, the immunoSEQ multiplex PCR assay was applied. The study's own analysis went as follows. During preprocessing, nonproductive sequences were removed, along with CDR3s that did not begin with C, did not end with F or W, or were shorter than 7 amino acids. Antigen-specific clonotypes were called with the MANAFEST web app on the basis of expansion relative to the reference and to other culture wells. A clone was considered positive if the clone showed significant expansion compared with the reference culture in 2 of 3 replicate wells at an FDR below 0.05. Positive clones also required significant expansion versus all other tandem wells and an odds ratio above 5. CDR3 homology was quantified as pairwise Levenshtein distance, calculated with the stringdist R package after three terminal residues were trimmed from each end. TCRdb carries this immuneACCESS record with in-frame sequences only. Its versions omit some clonotypes, under half of them owing to an unresolved V gene in the studies checked, with the rest unexplained. V, J and clone size are those of that table, while D and trimming were read from the DNA. The sample table shows 25,000 to 30,000 clones, and 76% are seen once. Under 15% of the sample lies in the top ten.

V is cut by 5 bases and J by 4 bases, and the space between the germline ends is 9 bases. The cysteine opens and the phenylalanine closes a CDR3 of 12 amino acids. The retained sequence is limited to the CDR3, 36 bases, with the frame set at the first base. CDR1 SGHRS and CDR2 YFSETQ are derived from the germline V gene. CD4+ T cells from unexposed donors were collected before the COVID-19 pandemic (2011-2018). After roughly 11 days of culture, CD4+ T cells were isolated with the EasySep CD4+ T cell isolation kit. As cell numbers permitted, CD4+ T cells from unexposed donors were tested for reactivity to SARS-CoV-2 S and N and to four common cold coronavirus spike pools. Each well received 2.2 million or so PBMCs, cultured in IMDM supplemented with 5% human AB serum and about 10 IU/ml IL-2. Half of the culture medium was replaced with fresh IL-2-containing medium on days 3 and 7. Triplicate replicate wells were generally used for each peptide culture condition. The leukapheresis product for the unexposed donors was obtained through commercial purchase. PBMCs were isolated from leukapheresis product or whole blood by Ficoll-Paque PLUS gradient centrifugation. PBMCs were either cryopreserved at -140°C or used fresh in the expansion assay. The QIAamp Micro DNA Kit was used to extract genomic DNA from the CD4+ T cells.

The receptor chain draws on TRBV5-1 and TRBJ2-5; TRBD2 is a possible D gene, resting on 6 matching bases. The source material was CD4+ T cells from PBMCs, cultured in vitro. The TCR originated in a human donor in good health. The CDR3 loop reads CASSSGVETQYF. The nucleotides read TGCGCCAGCAGTTCGGGGGTAGAGACCCAGTACTTC.